The 31 T cell receptor beta chains presented below share a single source sample, sequenced in a study of blood T cell repertoires in COVID-19. Repertoires were generated with immunoSEQ multiplex PCR, while TCRdb's copy carries only in-frame clones and drops some. The sample has around 150,000 clones; approximately 95% are singletons. Sample: peripheral blood. The receptors originated from a woman between 45 and 60 years old with acute or convalescent COVID-19.

In its sample, this clone was seen once. The chain combines TRBV6-2 or TRBV6-3 with TRBJ2-7; TRBD2 matches 8 bases. J gave up 2 bases and V 6 bases, and 12 bases lay outside the gene matches. CDR1 is MNHEY, CDR2 SVGEGT, per germline. CDR3 length: 16 residues. The CDR3: CASSPGWAGGTYEQYF. The CDR3 DNA reads as TGTGCCAGCAGCCCGGGATGGGCGGGAGGTACCTACGAGCAGTACTTC.

The chain is built from TRBV27 and TRBJ1-4, with 9 nucleotides matching TRBD1. From germline, CDR1 is MNHEY and CDR2 SMNVEV (reference sequence). V lost 6 bases, J lost 5 bases, and 7 bases stayed unmatched. The CDR3 has 15 amino acids. CDR3 residues: CASSPGTGKNEKLFF. CDR3 sequence (DNA): TGTGCCAGCAGCCCCGGGACAGGGAAAAATGAAAAACTGTTTTTT. Complete variable domain (other parts from reference TRBV27 and TRBJ1-4): EAQVTQNPRYLITVTGKKLTVTCSQNMNHEYMSWYRQDPGLGLRQIYYSMNVEVTDKGDVPEGYKVSRKEKRNFPLILESPSPNQTSLYFCASSPGTGKNEKLFFGSGTQLSVL.

The chain recombines TRBV29-1 with TRBJ2-3, with a tentative D call TRBD2 (5 bases). The germline V gene has CDR1 SQVTM and CDR2 ANQGSEA. The V and J ends lost 4 bases and 0 bases respectively, with 8 bases between them. This CDR3 has 13 amino acids. Here the CDR3 DNA reads TGCAGCGTTGCCACGGGGAGCACAGATACGCAGTATTTT. Its protein is CSVATGSTDTQYF.

The chain links TRBV5-6 to TRBJ2-3; 9 positions match TRBD2. The germline V gene has CDR1 SGHDT and CDR2 YYEEEE. Losses at the gene ends were 2 bases for V and 3 bases for J; bases not matched to a gene: 10. The length of the CDR3 is 17 residues. CDR3: CASSFSGAGGRTDTQYF. For the CDR3, the DNA is TGTGCCAGCAGCTTTTCTGGAGCGGGAGGTCGGACAGATACGCAGTATTTT. The full variable domain, its missing parts supplied by reference TRBV5-6 and TRBJ2-3, is DAGVTQSPTHLIKTRGQQVTLRCSPKSGHDTVSWYQQALGQGPQFIFQYYEEEERQRGNFPDRFSGHQFPNYSSELNVNALLLGDSALYLCASSFSGAGGRTDTQYFGPGTRLTVL.

The chain is built from TRBV11-3 and TRBJ2-1, with 7 bases fitting TRBD2. V gave up 6 bases and J gave up 5 bases; unmatched junction bases: 13. The CDR3 consists of 16 residues. The germline V gene has CDR1 SGHNT and CDR2 YENEEA. CDR3: CASSIDTGTINNEQFF. DNA for the CDR3: TGTGCCAGCAGTATTGACACCGGGACTATAAACAATGAGCAGTTCTTC.

This clone has just one count. V and J are TRBV19 and TRBJ1-5; D might be TRBD1 (5 bases). Germline values: CDR1 LNHDA, CDR2 SQIVND (reference sequence). The CDR3 sequence is 14 residues long. The V gene lost 1 base and the J gene lost 3 bases, with 7 bases spanning the gap. CDR3 nucleotide sequence: TGTGCCAGTAGTATAGGACAGAACAATCAGCCCCAGCATTTT. Amino acid sequence: CASSIGQNNQPQHF.

The chain uses TRBV19 and TRBJ1-1; TRBD1 might be the D (6 bases). The ends were cut back, 4 bases at V and 2 bases at J, with 14 bases in the middle. Germline assignment: CDR1 LNHDA and CDR2 SQIVND (reference sequence). The CDR3 is 15 residues long. Written as DNA, the CDR3 is TGTGCCAGTAGTACCGGACAGACTTATAACACTGAAGCTTTCTTT. Encoded protein: CASSTGQTYNTEAFF. The entire variable domain, with the rest obtained from reference TRBV19 and TRBJ1-1, is as follows: DGGITQSPKYLFRKEGQNVTLSCEQNLNHDAMYWYRQDPGQGLRLIYYSQIVNDFQKGDIAEGYSVSREKKESFPLTVTSAQKNPTAFYLCASSTGQTYNTEAFFGQGTRLTVV.

This clone has a handful of counts. The genes are TRBV13 and TRBJ1-2, with D perhaps matching TRBD1 (5 bases). Trimming left V 5 bases short and J 3 bases short, with 10 bases between. Germline CDR1 is PRHDT and CDR2 is FYEKMQ (reference sequence). The CDR3 loop spans 13 amino acids. The CDR3 DNA reads TGTGCCAGCAGCGCAATACAGGACTATGGCTACACCTTC. Translation: CASSAIQDYGYTF.

The V gene is TRBV5-6, the J gene TRBJ2-3; possible D gene TRBD1, 5 bases. V dropped 1 base and J dropped 6 bases, with 9 bases sitting between them. The CDR3 is 13 residues long. Germline assignment: CDR1 SGHDT and CDR2 YYEEEE. CDR3: CASSLTGSDTQYF. The CDR3 DNA reads as TGTGCCAGCAGCTTGACAGGTTCTGATACGCAGTATTTT. Complete variable domain (other parts from reference TRBV5-6 and TRBJ2-3): DAGVTQSPTHLIKTRGQQVTLRCSPKSGHDTVSWYQQALGQGPQFIFQYYEEEERQRGNFPDRFSGHQFPNYSSELNVNALLLGDSALYLCASSLTGSDTQYFGPGTRLTVL.

This clone was detected only once. This chain joins TRBV5-1 and TRBJ2-2; 10 nucleotides match TRBD1. The CDR3 is made up of 16 amino acids. The J segment lost 6 bases and the V segment lost 3 bases, leaving 8 bases of the junction unmatched. CDR1 SGHRS and CDR2 YFSETQ come from the germline V gene. Written as DNA, the CDR3 is TGCGCCAGCAGCTGGGGGACAGGGGTTTCGGCCGGGGAGCTGTTTTTT. Amino acid sequence: CASSWGTGVSAGELFF.

V is TRBV19 and J is TRBJ1-1; TRBD1 matches 7 bases. Trimming at V came to 3 bases and at J to 1 base, leaving 5 bases not matched to a gene. Germline-derived CDR1 and CDR2 are LNHDA and SQIVND (reference sequence). The CDR3 spans 15 residues. CDR3 protein: CASSIRDRANTEAFF. CDR3 coding DNA: TGTGCCAGTAGTATCCGAGACAGGGCGAACACTGAAGCTTTCTTT.

This chain links TRBV5-5 with TRBJ1-5; a possible D gene is TRBD1 (5 bases). Between the trimmed V and J ends, which lost 0 bases and 1 base, there was a span of 8 bases. Germline lookup yields CDR1 SGHKS and CDR2 YYEKEE (reference sequence). The CDR3 length is 15 residues. CDR3 in amino acids: CASSLDGASNQPQHF. The CDR3 DNA reads as TGTGCCAGCAGCTTGGATGGGGCAAGCAATCAGCCCCAGCATTTT.

The chain uses TRBV4-1 and TRBJ2-1, with TRBD2 matching 11 bases. The CDR3 is 16 residues long. From germline, CDR1 is MGHRA and CDR2 YSYEKL. Unmatched junction bases numbered 9, after V lost 7 bases and J lost 4 bases. CDR3 sequence reads: CASTGGLAEAYNEQFF. CDR3 DNA sequence: TGCGCCAGCACGGGGGGACTAGCGGAGGCTTACAATGAGCAGTTCTTC.

V gene TRBV9 combines with J gene TRBJ2-7; D is perhaps TRBD2 (5 bases). The CDR3 is 14 residues long. Germline assignment: CDR1 SGDLS and CDR2 YYNGEE. Trimming stripped 0 bases from V and 6 bases from J, with 13 bases between. CDR3 DNA sequence: TGTGCCAGCAGCGTAGATTTAAGGGAGTCCGAGCAGTACTTC. It is translated as CASSVDLRESEQYF.

This sequence joins TRBV24-1 and TRBJ1-2; maybe TRBD1 (5 bases). Germline V CDR1 and CDR2: KGHDR, SFDVKD. The CDR3 has 13 residues. Trimming stripped 3 bases from V and 8 bases from J, with 12 bases between. In DNA, the CDR3 is TGTGCCACCAGTGATCCCGGGAGGGGCGGCTACACCTTC. The encoded protein is CATSDPGRGGYTF.

This clone was seen a handful of times. This CDR3 reads CASDQFPVGEETQYF. The CDR3 bases are TGTGCCAGCGACCAATTCCCCGTCGGGGAAGAGACCCAGTACTTC. This sequence joins TRBV7-8 and TRBJ2-5; D perhaps matches TRBD2 (5 bases). V shed 8 bases and J shed 3 bases, with 19 bases lying between them. The CDR3 length is 15 residues. From germline, CDR1 is SGHVS and CDR2 FQNEAQ. Drawing the rest from reference TRBV7-8 and TRBJ2-5, the complete variable domain is GAGVSQSPRYKVAKRGQDVALRCDPISGHVSLFWYQQALGQGPEFLTYFQNEAQLDKSGLPSDRFFAERPEGSVSTLKIQRTQQEDSAVYLCASDQFPVGEETQYFGPGTRLLVL.

This chain links TRBV2 with TRBJ1-3; 7 bases agree with TRBD1. Per the germline V gene, CDR1 is SNHLY and CDR2 is FYNNEI. CDR3 size: 21 residues. V lost 6 bases, J lost 0 bases, and 23 bases stayed unmatched. The CDR3: CASSAFLPGQIMISSGNTIYF. The DNA for the CDR3 is TGTGCCAGCAGCGCCTTTCTCCCGGGACAGATAATGATCTCCTCTGGAAACACCATATATTTT. The whole variable domain, remainder taken from reference TRBV2 and TRBJ1-3, is EPEVTQTPSHQVTQMGQEVILRCVPISNHLYFYWYRQILGQKVEFLVSFYNNEISEKSEIFDDQFSVERPDGSNFTLKIRSTKLEDSAMYFCASSAFLPGQIMISSGNTIYFGEGSWLTVV.

The chain recombines TRBV14 with TRBJ2-7; 15 bases line up with TRBD2. The CDR3 contains 18 residues. Germline V gene sequence: CDR1 SGHDN, CDR2 FVKESK. Unmatched junction bases numbered 11, after V lost 4 bases and J lost 4 bases. The CDR3 is CASSLFNLGLAGGYEQYF. In DNA form, the CDR3 reads TGTGCCAGCAGCCTATTCAATCTCGGACTAGCGGGAGGGTACGAGCAGTACTTC.

The chain uses TRBV4-1 and TRBJ2-7, with D possibly being TRBD2 (6 bases). Germline-derived CDR1 and CDR2 are MGHRA and YSYEKL. Trimming stripped 0 bases from V and 6 bases from J, with 6 bases between. The CDR3 is made up of 12 amino acids. The CDR3 region has the DNA TGCGCCAGCAGCCAAGACGGGGGCGAGCAGTACTTC. Encoded protein: CASSQDGGEQYF.

This chain uses TRBV12-5 with TRBJ1-3; a possible D gene is TRBD1 (6 bases). The V gene's germline CDR1 is LGHNT and CDR2 FRNRAP. V lost 1 base to trimming and J lost 3 bases, with 13 bases between them. The CDR3 covers 16 residues. CDR3 loop: CASGLDRALGGNTIYF. DNA of the CDR3: TGTGCTAGTGGTTTGGACAGGGCTCTCGGTGGAAACACCATATATTTT.

The chain carries TRBV6-1 and TRBJ1-3; D remains ambiguous. Germline V gene sequence: CDR1 MNHNS, CDR2 SASEGT. Trimming shortened V by 1 base and J by 2 bases, and 9 bases separated the two germline ends. The CDR3 length is 15 residues. CDR3 protein: CASSEVSFTGNTIYF. The CDR3 DNA sequence: TGTGCCAGCAGTGAAGTGTCCTTTACTGGAAACACCATATATTTT.

The count of this clone is one. The chain combines TRBV7-9 with TRBJ1-5; TRBD1 matches at 7 bases. Trimming took 4 bases from V and 0 from J; bases not matched to a gene: 9. The CDR3 has 17 amino acids. Germline V lookup: CDR1 SEHNR, CDR2 FQNEAQ (reference sequence). Here the CDR3 reads CASSSSRTGISNQPQHF. The CDR3 DNA reads TGTGCCAGCAGCTCTAGCCGGACAGGAATTAGCAATCAGCCCCAGCATTTT.

The rearrangement links TRBV2 to TRBJ2-7, with a tentative D call TRBD1 (6 bases). The ends were cut back, 3 bases at V and 5 bases at J, with 8 bases in the middle. The CDR3 is 12 residues long. CDR1 SNHLY and CDR2 FYNNEI come from the germline V gene. The CDR3 nucleotides are TGTGCCAGCAGTGATGGGGGCCACGAGCAGTACTTC. Translating gives CASSDGGHEQYF.

This chain uses TRBV12-3 or TRBV12-4 with TRBJ1-5; 7 bases agree with TRBD1. The junction had 4 bases not matched to a gene; V was cut back by 5 bases and J by 6 bases. This CDR3 is 13 amino acids long. The DNA for the CDR3 is TGTGCCAGCAGTCCACAGGGGCCTCAGCCCCAGCATTTT. It encodes CASSPQGPQPQHF.

Of note for this clone: Other DNA sequences from this sample encode an identical CDR3 as well. The rearrangement links TRBV29-1 to TRBJ1-2; no reliable D call. There are 13 residues in the CDR3. The V gene lost 5 bases and the J gene lost 0 bases, with 10 bases spanning the gap. Germline assignment: CDR1 SQVTM and CDR2 ANQGSEA. The CDR3 sequence is CSVPPGANYGYTF. CDR3 DNA sequence: TGCAGCGTTCCCCCCGGGGCTAACTATGGCTACACCTTC.

The chain combines TRBV7-9 with TRBJ2-1; unclear D gene. The CDR3 runs to 13 residues. V shed 1 base and J shed 5 bases, with 6 bases lying between them. Germline V lookup: CDR1 SEHNR, CDR2 FQNEAQ (reference sequence). CDR3 bases: TGTGCCAGCAGCTTAGTACTTAACAATGAGCAGTTCTTC. It is translated as CASSLVLNNEQFF.

The CDR3 spells CASSLWGVGGYTF. The CDR3 DNA follows: TGTGCCAGCAGCTTGTGGGGCGTCGGTGGCTACACCTTC. This chain connects TRBV5-6 to TRBJ1-2; D is possibly TRBD1 (5 bases). CDR3 length: 13 amino acids. From germline, CDR1 is SGHDT and CDR2 YYEEEE. The V gene lost 1 base and the J gene lost 7 bases, with 11 bases spanning the gap.

The rearrangement uses TRBV18 and TRBJ2-3; possibly TRBD1 for D (6 bases). Germline V CDR1 and CDR2: KGHSH, LQKENI. The CDR3 contains 15 residues. V lost 5 bases and J lost 0, with 12 bases in between. CDR3 nucleotide sequence: TGTGCCAGCTCAGCAGACAGGTCTAGCACAGATACGCAGTATTTT. Translation: CASSADRSSTDTQYF.

The CDR3 DNA reads TGTGCCAGCTCCTCCGCGGGCACAGATACGCAGTATTTT. Its translation is CASSSAGTDTQYF. The V call is TRBV18, the J call TRBJ2-3; D is undetermined. In germline, CDR1 is KGHSH, CDR2 LQKENI. The CDR3 covers 13 residues. V shed 6 bases and J shed 1 base, with 8 bases lying between them. Drawing the rest from reference TRBV18 and TRBJ2-3, the complete variable domain is NAGVMQNPRHLVRRRGQEARLRCSPMKGHSHVYWYRQLPEEGLKFMVYLQKENIIDESGMPKERFSAEFPKEGPSILRIQQVVRGDSAAYFCASSSAGTDTQYFGPGTRLTVL.

The chain is built from TRBV15 and TRBJ1-2, with TRBD1 as a possible D gene (5 bases). This CDR3 region has 13 residues. Germline V CDR1 and CDR2: LNHNV, YYDKDF (reference sequence). Trimming took 1 base from V and 6 from J, leaving 9 bases between them. DNA for the CDR3: TGTGCCACCAGCAGAGCAAGGGGTGATGGCTACACCTTC. Protein sequence: CATSRARGDGYTF.

The rearrangement links TRBV5-4 to TRBJ1-6; D not resolved. CDR3 length: 16 residues. Per the germline V gene, CDR1 is SGHNT and CDR2 is YYREEE (reference sequence). Between the trimmed V and J ends, which lost 0 bases and 0 bases, there was a span of 7 bases. This CDR3 is CASSLEPSSYNSPLHF. For the CDR3, the DNA is TGTGCCAGCAGCTTGGAACCGAGCTCCTATAATTCACCCCTCCACTTT. Supplemented by reference TRBV5-4 and TRBJ1-6, the full variable domain reads ETGVTQSPTHLIKTRGQQVTLRCSSQSGHNTVSWYQQALGQGPQFIFQYYREEENGRGNFPPRFSGLQFPNYSSELNVNALELDDSALYLCASSLEPSSYNSPLHFGNGTRLTVT.